The 31 T cell receptor beta chains in this list originate from one sample, sequenced in a study of blood T cell repertoires in COVID-19. The repertoire was sequenced with immunoSEQ multiplex PCR; TCRdb's copy has only in-frame clones and lacks some. This table holds approximately 110,000 clones, around 74% found once. The sample comprised peripheral blood. The receptors were sampled from a woman in her seventies with acute or convalescent COVID-19.

The rearrangement joins TRBV11-2 to TRBJ2-2; no clear D gene. Germline V gene sequence: CDR1 SGHAT, CDR2 FQNNGV. Trimming left V 0 bases short and J 5 bases short, with 4 bases between. The CDR3 extends over 13 amino acids. CDR3 bases: TGTGCCAGCAGCTTAGAGCGGACCGGGGAGCTGTTTTTT. It encodes CASSLERTGELFF.

The rearrangement uses TRBV29-1 and TRBJ2-3, with 10 bases identical to TRBD2. This CDR3 has 16 residues. V lost 4 bases, J lost 0 bases, and 7 bases stayed unmatched. Germline CDR1 and CDR2: SQVTM and ANQGSEA. The CDR3 region is CSVVGLAGASTDTQYF. Written as DNA, the CDR3 is TGCAGCGTTGTTGGTCTAGCGGGGGCTAGCACAGATACGCAGTATTTT.

This chain links TRBV14 with TRBJ2-3; possible D gene TRBD2, 5 bases. The germline V gene encodes CDR1 SGHDN and CDR2 FVKESK. The CDR3 sequence is 13 residues long. V lost 0 bases and J lost 10, with 11 bases in between. The CDR3 nucleotides read TGTGCCAGCAGCCAAGAGGACTCCCATGCGCAGTATTTT. Protein: CASSQEDSHAQYF. The full variable domain, with the rest looked up from reference TRBV14 and TRBJ2-3, is EAGVTQFPSHSVIEKGQTVTLRCDPISGHDNLYWYRRVMGKEIKFLLHFVKESKQDESGMPNNRFLAERTGGTYSTLKVQPAELEDSGVYFCASSQEDSHAQYFGPGTRLTVL.

This clone was observed once. V usage is TRBV28 and J usage is TRBJ2-1, with 11 bases fitting TRBD1. Germline-derived CDR1 and CDR2 are MDHEN and SYDVKM. CDR3 size: 14 residues. With 3 bases clipped from V and 7 bases from J, the junction kept 2 bases outside the gene matches. CDR3 nucleotides: TGTGCCAGCAGTTTGGGGACAGGGGGTAATGAGCAGTTCTTC. It yields the protein CASSLGTGGNEQFF. The full variable domain, completed using reference TRBV28 and TRBJ2-1, is DVKVTQSSRYLVKRTGEKVFLECVQDMDHENMFWYRQDPGLGLRLIYFSYDVKMKEKGDIPEGYSVSREKKERFSLILESASTNQTSMYLCASSLGTGGNEQFFGPGTRLTVL.

This clone was picked up a small number of times. The chain combines TRBV21-1 with TRBJ2-5; the D call TRBD1 from the table was never checked on the DNA. TRBV21-1 is a pseudogene. There are 14 residues in the CDR3. The chain's CDR3 is CASNRGGRLETQYF. In DNA form, the CDR3 reads TGTGCCAGCAACAGGGGGGGCAGGCTGGAGACCCAGTACTTC.

The genes are TRBV6-5 and TRBJ2-5, with 8 bases aligning to TRBD1. The CDR3 has 12 amino acids. In germline, CDR1 is MNHEY, CDR2 SVGAGI. Trimming took 10 bases from V and 4 from J; bases not matched to a gene: 5. The CDR3 nucleotides are TGTGCCACCCGGACAGGGCCAGAGACCCAGTACTTC. Its translation: CATRTGPETQYF.

This chain joins TRBV19 and TRBJ1-4; no clear D gene. CDR3 size: 13 residues. Trimming cost V 3 bases and J 13 bases, with 15 bases left between them. Germline V CDR1 and CDR2: LNHDA, SQIVND (reference sequence). In DNA form, the CDR3 reads TGTGCCAGTAGTATCCTCTTGGCCGGCGGACTGTTTTTT. Amino acids: CASSILLAGGLFF.

The chain recombines TRBV2 with TRBJ1-5; TRBD1 aligns across 8 bases. The CDR3 spans 14 residues. Germline V CDR1 and CDR2: SNHLY, FYNNEI. V shed 6 bases and J 4 bases; nucleotides not matched to a gene: 5. The CDR3 sequence is CASSVTGDNQPQHF. The CDR3 nucleotides are TGTGCCAGCAGCGTGACAGGGGATAATCAGCCCCAGCATTTT.

This clone turned up a few times. CDR3 nucleotide sequence: TGCGCCAGCAGCTTGGCGGGACATGAAGCTTTCTTT. Translation gives CASSLAGHEAFF. The chain joins TRBV5-1 to TRBJ1-1, with D perhaps TRBD1 (6 bases). The CDR3 is made up of 12 amino acids. V was cut by 0 bases and J by 7 bases, with 7 bases left in between. The germline V gene has CDR1 SGHRS and CDR2 YFSETQ.

The CDR3 is CAISELKSNYGYTF. The CDR3 DNA reads as TGTGCCATCAGTGAGTTAAAGAGTAACTATGGCTACACCTTC. J is TRBJ1-2 and V is TRBV10-3; D gene ambiguous. Between the trimmed V and J ends, which lost 1 base and 1 base, there was a span of 7 bases. The CDR3 has 14 amino acids. The germline V gene has CDR1 ENHRY and CDR2 SYGVKD.

This clone appeared a single time. CDR3 sequence: CASSSDRRNTEAFF. Here the CDR3 DNA reads TGTGCCAGCAGCTCAGACAGGAGGAACACTGAAGCTTTCTTT. This chain connects TRBV5-4 to TRBJ1-1; tentatively, D is TRBD1 (6 bases). Germline CDR1 and CDR2: SGHNT and YYREEE (reference sequence). The CDR3 extends over 14 amino acids. The germline V and J ends were trimmed by 3 bases and 1 base, with 10 bases remaining between them.

This clone was found once. J is TRBJ1-1 and V is TRBV28, with D possibly being TRBD1 (6 bases). This CDR3 has 14 residues. V was cut by 7 bases and J by 0 bases, with 12 bases left in between. From germline, CDR1 is MDHEN and CDR2 SYDVKM. The CDR3 nucleotides are TGTGCCAGCACGGGGGGGCGAATGAACACTGAAGCTTTCTTT. Its translation is CASTGGRMNTEAFF.

The chain carries TRBV2 and TRBJ2-7, with TRBD1 matching 9 bases. CDR1 SNHLY and CDR2 FYNNEI come from the germline V gene. The trim removed 4 bases at V and 3 bases at J, leaving 4 bases unmatched. This CDR3 has 14 amino acids. The CDR3 here is CASSGQGVHYEQYF. In DNA form, the CDR3 reads TGTGCCAGCAGTGGACAGGGGGTGCACTACGAGCAGTACTTC.

The rearrangement uses TRBV10-3 and TRBJ2-3, with 15 positions matching TRBD2. J was trimmed by 3 bases and V by 4 bases; bases with no gene match: 2. The CDR3 spans 16 residues. CDR1 and CDR2 from the germline V gene are ENHRY and SYGVKD. The CDR3 coding sequence is TGTGCCATCAGTGTCGGGACTAGCGGGGGGACAGATACGCAGTATTTT. It encodes CAISVGTSGGTDTQYF.

This chain joins TRBV21-1 and TRBJ1-5; TRBD1 is the table's D call, not checked against the DNA. TRBV21-1 has pseudogene status. The CDR3 is 15 amino acids. The CDR3 sequence: CASSLTDRGHQPQHF. CDR3 nucleotide sequence: TGTGCCAGCAGCCTGACCGACAGGGGGCATCAGCCCCAGCATTTT.

The gene calls are TRBV19 and TRBJ1-1; 9 positions match TRBD1. V lost 4 bases, J lost 0 bases, and 6 bases stayed unmatched. Germline values: CDR1 LNHDA, CDR2 SQIVND (reference sequence). The CDR3 totals 16 residues. The CDR3, as DNA: TGTGCCAGTAGTAAGGGACAGGGATACATGAACACTGAAGCTTTCTTT. This gives the protein CASSKGQGYMNTEAFF.

V usage is TRBV5-1 and J usage is TRBJ2-7; tentative D call: TRBD2 (6 bases). This CDR3 is built from 16 residues. V was trimmed by 10 bases and J by 7 bases, leaving 30 bases between them. The germline V gene has CDR1 SGHRS and CDR2 YFSETQ. For the CDR3, the DNA is TGCGCCCGCTTGAGCGGTAGGGTGGGCCGGGGGTGGGAGCAGTACTTC. Its translation: CARLSGRVGRGWEQYF.

In nucleotides, the CDR3 is TGTGCCAGCTCACAGGGGACAGAGCAGTCACCCCTCCACTTT. Its protein is CASSQGTEQSPLHF. The chain links TRBV18 to TRBJ1-6, with 7 bases matching TRBD1. Germline-derived CDR1 and CDR2 are KGHSH and LQKENI. The trim removed 4 bases at V and 10 bases at J, leaving 7 bases unmatched. The CDR3 extends over 14 amino acids. Full variable domain (outside the CDR3, taken from reference TRBV18 and TRBJ1-6): NAGVMQNPRHLVRRRGQEARLRCSPMKGHSHVYWYRQLPEEGLKFMVYLQKENIIDESGMPKERFSAEFPKEGPSILRIQQVVRGDSAAYFCASSQGTEQSPLHFGNGTRLTVT.

The V and J genes are TRBV7-9 and TRBJ1-4; the D gene is possibly TRBD1 (6 bases). Trimming stripped 5 bases from V and 4 bases from J, with 20 bases between. Germline CDR1 SEHNR, CDR2 FQNEAQ (reference sequence). The CDR3 is made up of 17 amino acids. This CDR3 reads CASSRGLSGDHNEKLFF. For the CDR3, the DNA is TGTGCCAGCAGCCGAGGACTCTCAGGGGACCATAATGAAAAACTGTTTTTT.

Only one count was recorded for this clone. The chain recombines TRBV4-3 with TRBJ2-1; 9 bases are a match to TRBD1. Losses at the gene ends were 3 bases for V and 8 bases for J; bases not matched to a gene: 5. The CDR3 has 14 amino acids. The germline V gene has CDR1 LGHNA and CDR2 YSLEER. The CDR3 protein is CASSHQQGAHEQFF. As DNA, the CDR3 is TGCGCCAGCAGCCACCAACAGGGGGCCCATGAGCAGTTCTTC.

This chain joins TRBV19 and TRBJ1-6; D gene unclear. Germline assignment: CDR1 LNHDA and CDR2 SQIVND (reference sequence). Trimming pared 6 bases from V and 1 base from J, leaving 13 bases between. The CDR3 length is 16 residues. CDR3 DNA: TGTGCCAGTAGCGCGGAGAGGGTGTCCTATAATTCACCCCTCCACTTT. Translation gives CASSAERVSYNSPLHF.

V and J are TRBV5-1 and TRBJ2-5; 7 nucleotides align to TRBD1. Looked up from germline, CDR1 is SGHRS and CDR2 is YFSETQ. The CDR3 length is 14 residues. J gave up 6 bases and V 2 bases, and 7 bases lay outside the gene matches. The CDR3 DNA is TGCGCCAGCAGCTTTGGAGACAGGGTACAGACCCAGTACTTC. This sequence encodes CASSFGDRVQTQYF.

This clone showed up just a few times. V is TRBV5-1 and J is TRBJ2-7, with D unclear. The germline CDR1 and CDR2 sequences are SGHRS and YFSETQ. This CDR3 is built from 15 residues. Trimming shortened V by 0 bases and J by 3 bases, and 13 bases separated the two germline ends. DNA of the CDR3: TGCGCCAGCAGCTTGGAATCCGGTTCTTACTACGAGCAGTACTTC. Amino acids: CASSLESGSYYEQYF.

This clone has a single count. The chain is built from TRBV28 and TRBJ2-2; perhaps TRBD1 as D (5 bases). V was trimmed by 8 bases and J by 1 base, leaving 14 bases between them. Germline CDR1 MDHEN, CDR2 SYDVKM. The CDR3 has 15 residues. The CDR3 loop reads CASGYGQGNTGELFF. The CDR3 DNA reads as TGTGCCAGCGGTTATGGGCAGGGGAACACCGGGGAGCTGTTTTTT.

This rearrangement joins TRBV27 to TRBJ2-3, with TRBD2 matching 7 bases. Losses at the gene ends were 2 bases for V and 5 bases for J; bases not matched to a gene: 4. Germline V lookup: CDR1 MNHEY, CDR2 SMNVEV (reference sequence). This CDR3 spans 14 amino acids. The CDR3 here is CASSLSREGDTQYF. CDR3 coding DNA: TGTGCCAGCAGTTTAAGCAGGGAGGGAGATACGCAGTATTTT.

The CDR3 reads CASNHGTDLRDEAFF. The CDR3 DNA reads as TGCGCCAGTAACCACGGGACAGATCTTCGTGATGAAGCTTTCTTT. The J gene is TRBJ1-1, the V gene TRBV5-1, with 7 bases matching TRBD1. Germline V lookup: CDR1 SGHRS, CDR2 YFSETQ. The CDR3 is made up of 15 amino acids. With V trimmed by 8 bases and J by 7 bases, 17 bases remained unmatched.

The chain is built from TRBV2 and TRBJ1-3, with a weak D call TRBD1 (5 bases). CDR3 length: 16 amino acids. In germline, CDR1 is SNHLY, CDR2 FYNNEI. V was clipped by 6 bases and J by 0 bases, with 15 bases between them. CDR3 region: CASSRGGGNSGNTIYF. CDR3 nucleotide sequence: TGTGCCAGCAGCCGTGGGGGGGGAAACTCTGGAAACACCATATATTTT.

V usage is TRBV3-1 (or the pseudogene TRBV3-2) and J usage is TRBJ1-4; D is possibly TRBD1 (6 bases). Germline assignment: CDR1 LGHDT and CDR2 YNNKEL (reference sequence). The CDR3 has 13 amino acids. Trimming stripped 1 base from V and 8 bases from J, with 8 bases between. CDR3 sequence reads: CASSQAGVEKLFF. DNA for the CDR3: TGTGCCAGCAGCCAAGCAGGGGTCGAAAAACTGTTTTTT.

This chain joins TRBV5-5 and TRBJ1-2; D is unresolved. The CDR3 has 13 residues. CDR1 SGHKS and CDR2 YYEKEE come from the germline V gene (reference sequence). Trimming took 4 bases from V and 3 from J, leaving 10 bases between them. In nucleotides, the CDR3 is TGTGCCAGCAGCAGGAGCAATGACTATGGCTACACCTTC. Encoded protein: CASSRSNDYGYTF.

The chain couples TRBV24-1 to TRBJ2-3, with 7 positions matching TRBD1. Germline V gene sequence: CDR1 KGHDR, CDR2 SFDVKD. This CDR3 is built from 16 residues. V gave up 2 bases and J gave up 4 bases; unmatched junction bases: 8. For the CDR3, the DNA is TGTGCCACCAGTGATTCGGTGGACAGGCCGGCAGATACGCAGTATTTT. Its protein is CATSDSVDRPADTQYF.

In its sample, this clone was seen once. V is TRBV9 and J is TRBJ2-1, with TRBD1 matching over 12 bases. This CDR3 is built from 15 residues. The germline V gene encodes CDR1 SGDLS and CDR2 YYNGEE. V lost 1 base and J lost 9; bases outside the gene matches: 5. The CDR3 sequence is CASSVSGTGGLEQFF. In DNA form, the CDR3 reads TGTGCCAGCAGCGTATCCGGGACAGGGGGCCTTGAGCAGTTCTTC.